This is a list of T cell receptor beta chains from one sample in a study of identical twins. Using its own MiXCR run on the 5' RACE reads, TCRdb lists one record per CDR3 protein. The sample contains just under 650,000 distinct CDR3 sequences, roughly 7.1% of which appear only once. Another study also made use of these data, one on yellow fever vaccine responses in identical twins.

Sequencing input: PBMCs. These receptors came from a woman younger than 30 in good health. Both conserved end residues are part of each CDR3. A D gene is named only where the DNA matches it firmly. Not every row has a clone size; where given, it reads once, few, many or a size class.

>TRBV5-1|TRBJ2-3|many|-
CASSQQEVRTDTQYF
TGCGCCAGCAGCCAACAGGAGGTGCGCACAGATACGCAGTATTTT
>TRBV5-1|TRBJ2-1|many|-
CASSLGSGAYNEQFF
TGCGCCAGCAGCTTGGGTTCGGGGGCCTACAATGAGCAGTTCTTC
>TRBV3-1|TRBJ2-1|-|TRBD2
CASSQDSGGRYNEQFF
TGTGCCAGCAGCCAAGATTCGGGAGGGCGGTACAATGAGCAGTTCTTC
>TRBV7-2|TRBJ1-2|many|-
CASSRKKHYGYTF
TGTGCCAGCAGCCGTAAAAAGCACTATGGCTACACCTTC
>TRBV18|TRBJ2-3|few|-
CASSTRGFSTDTQFF
TGTGCCAGCTCAACTCGTGGATTTAGCACAGATACGCAGTTTTTT
>TRBV9|TRBJ2-1|-|-
CASSEDSYSYNEQFF
TGTGCCAGCAGCGAGGACTCCTACTCCTACAATGAGCAGTTCTTC
>TRBV2|TRBJ1-2|-|TRBD1
CASIPTGGDYGYTF
TGTGCCAGCATTCCGACAGGGGGCGACTATGGCTACACCTTC
>TRBV4-2|TRBJ2-1|many|TRBD2
CASSQVLAGGDEQFF
TGTGCCAGCAGCCAAGTACTAGCGGGGGGGGATGAGCAGTTCTTC
>TRBV11-1|TRBJ2-1|many|TRBD2
CASSSSGYAGAIYNEQFF
TGTGCCAGCAGCTCAAGCGGGTATGCGGGAGCCATCTACAATGAGCAGTTCTTC
>TRBV24-1|TRBJ1-1|many|-
CATRDTSTNTEAFF
TGTGCCACCAGGGACACCTCAACGAACACTGAAGCTTTCTTT
>TRBV12-5|TRBJ2-1|few|TRBD2
CASGPPLSGRAAEQFF
TGTGCTAGTGGTCCCCCCCTTAGCGGGAGGGCCGCGGAGCAGTTCTTC
>TRBV3-1|TRBJ2-1|-|TRBD1
CATTQGTGHTPEQFF
TGTGCCACCACCCAGGGGACAGGGCACACCCCTGAGCAGTTCTTC
>TRBV6-2/TRBV6-3|TRBJ2-2|-|-
CASSYAGLNTGELFF
TGTGCCAGCAGTTACGCAGGGCTTAACACCGGGGAGCTGTTTTTT
>TRBV5-1|TRBJ2-3|few|-
CASSLDASTDTQYF
TGCGCCAGCAGCTTGGATGCTAGCACAGATACGCAGTATTTT
>TRBV15|TRBJ2-7|-|TRBD1
CATRTGGEDEQYF
TGTGCCACCAGGACAGGGGGCGAAGACGAGCAGTACTTC
>TRBV7-7|TRBJ2-7|many|TRBD2
CASSPGLAGVGEQYF
TGTGCCAGCAGCCCGGGACTAGCGGGAGTTGGCGAGCAGTACTTC
>TRBV6-1|TRBJ1-1|many|-
CASSTRIVGGLVAEAFF
TGTGCCAGCAGTACCAGAATAGTCGGGGGTTTGGTCGCTGAAGCTTTCTTT
>TRBV27|TRBJ2-1|-|-
CASTSRVSSYNEQFF
TGTGCCAGCACCTCACGCGTGAGCTCCTACAATGAGCAGTTCTTC
>TRBV2|TRBJ1-5|few|-
CASSATTVTNSNQPQHF
TGTGCCAGCAGCGCAACCACAGTGACGAATAGCAATCAGCCCCAGCATTTT
>TRBV2|TRBJ2-6|few|-
CASRVGSGANVLTF
TGTGCCAGCCGGGTTGGGTCCGGGGCCAACGTCCTGACTTTC
>TRBV13|TRBJ1-6|few|-
CASSPRRISSYNSPLHF
TGTGCCAGCAGCCCACGTCGGATTAGCTCCTATAATTCACCCCTCCACTTT
>TRBV6-1|TRBJ1-5|few|-
CASRQPLEPQHF
TGTGCCAGCCGACAGCCGCTTGAACCCCAGCATTTT
>TRBV24-1|TRBJ2-1|few|TRBD2
CATSELAGGDEQFF
TGTGCCACCAGTGAACTAGCGGGAGGGGATGAGCAGTTCTTC
>TRBV28|TRBJ2-3|few|TRBD1
CASSLGAGGPALSTDTQYF
TGTGCCAGCAGTTTAGGGGCAGGGGGCCCGGCGTTGAGCACAGATACGCAGTATTTT
>TRBV28|TRBJ2-5|-|TRBD1
CASSPRTGLETQYF
TGTGCCAGCAGCCCGAGGACAGGGTTAGAGACCCAGTACTTC
>TRBV12-3/TRBV12-4|TRBJ2-1|many|TRBD1
CASSPGQGEKQFF
TGTGCCAGCAGTCCGGGACAGGGGGAAAAGCAGTTCTTC
>TRBV9|TRBJ2-7|many|TRBD1
CASSGTGAFYEQYF
TGTGCCAGCAGCGGGACAGGGGCTTTTTACGAGCAGTACTTC